This T cell receptor beta chain was sequenced in a study of T cells in Graves' hyperthyroidism and ophthalmopathy. RNA transcripts were the template for amplifying TCR beta CDR3 regions. The HTBI set primed first-round TCR CDR3 RT-PCR. MiXCR, run by TCRdb on the multiplex PCR reads, gives a single entry per CDR3 protein. This sample yields around 300,000 distinct CDR3 sequences, of which roughly 15% are seen a single time; 30% to 35% belongs to the top ten. Patients between 18 and 65 years old had hyperthyroidism, newly diagnosed and lasting under 2 months. In making diagnoses, clinical symptoms, serum thyroxine and TRAb, thyroid ultrasound and orbital computed tomography were all used. Germline V lookup: CDR1 DFQATT, CDR2 SNEGSKA (reference sequence). Trimming pared 3 bases from V and 1 base from J, leaving 6 bases between. CDR3 length equals 13 residues. This clonotype turned up a few times. The target antigen is unknown.

Broader study findings: Blood also carried most thyroid clonotypes expanded above 0.001.

The sequencing sample was made of blood. This chain joins TRBV20-1 and TRBJ2-2; D is ambiguous. The sequence was obtained from a woman in her forties or fifties with Graves' hyperthyroidism that later progressed to Graves' ophthalmopathy. In DNA, the CDR3 is TGCAGTGCTAGTATGGGGAACACCGGGGAGCTGTTTTTT. Amino acids: CSASMGNTGELFF.